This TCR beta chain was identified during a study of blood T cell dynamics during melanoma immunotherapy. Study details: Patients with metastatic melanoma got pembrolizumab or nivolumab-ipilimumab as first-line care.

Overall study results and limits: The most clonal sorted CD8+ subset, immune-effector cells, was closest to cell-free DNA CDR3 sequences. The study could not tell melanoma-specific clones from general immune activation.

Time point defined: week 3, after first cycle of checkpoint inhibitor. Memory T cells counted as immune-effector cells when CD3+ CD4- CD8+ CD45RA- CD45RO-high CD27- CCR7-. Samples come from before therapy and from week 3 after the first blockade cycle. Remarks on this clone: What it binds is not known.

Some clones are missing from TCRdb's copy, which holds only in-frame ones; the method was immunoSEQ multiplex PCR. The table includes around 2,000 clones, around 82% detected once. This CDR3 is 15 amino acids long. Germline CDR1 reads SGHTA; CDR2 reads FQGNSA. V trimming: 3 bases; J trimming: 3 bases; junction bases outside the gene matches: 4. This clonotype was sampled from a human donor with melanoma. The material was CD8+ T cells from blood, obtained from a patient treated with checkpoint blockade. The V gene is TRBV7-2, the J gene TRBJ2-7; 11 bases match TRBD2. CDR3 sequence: CASSFSSGGNYEQYF. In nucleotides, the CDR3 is TGTGCCAGCAGCTTCTCTAGCGGGGGGAACTACGAGCAGTACTTC.